A selection of T cell receptor beta chains follows, all from one sample in a study of CD8 T cells in ankylosing spondylitis. MiXCR, applied by TCRdb to the 5' RACE reads, yields one record per CDR3 protein. The sample holds roughly 670,000 distinct CDR3 sequences, over 15% seen once. Specimen: blood, either unsorted or a sorted T cell fraction (not recorded which). Every receptor here comes from a male donor with ankylosing spondylitis. The CDR3 runs from the conserved cysteine through the conserved F or W. D genes are given only for firm matches. Clone size is not always given. Where it is, it says once, few, many or a class for expanded clones.

few	NA	TRBV5-1	TRBJ2-3	TGCGCCAGCAGCTTGGGCGTGGGGCTGAGCACAGATACGCAGTATTTT	CASSLGVGLSTDTQYF
NA	TRBD1	TRBV29-1	TRBJ1-1	TGCAGCGGGACAGGGCTAATGAACACTGAAGCTTTCTTT	CSGTGLMNTEAFF
few	NA	TRBV12-3/TRBV12-4	TRBJ1-6	TGTGCCAGCAGGGTCCGGCCGGCCGGGAGGAATTCACCCCTCCACTTT	CASRVRPAGRNSPLHF
few	TRBD1	TRBV3-1	TRBJ2-7	TGTGCCAGCAGCCTTGGGACAGGGCCTCTTTACGAGCAGTACTTC	CASSLGTGPLYEQYF
NA	TRBD2	TRBV20-1	TRBJ2-2	TGCAGTGCTAGAGATGCTAGCGGGGGTGGTACCGGGGAGCTGTTTTTT	CSARDASGGGTGELFF
NA	NA	TRBV27	TRBJ1-4	TGTGCCAGCAGTTTAGAGAAAGTGGAAAAACTGTTTTTT	CASSLEKVEKLFF
few	NA	TRBV12-3/TRBV12-4	TRBJ2-3	TGTGCCAGCAGAGCTGACAGTGCAGATACGCAGTATTTT	CASRADSADTQYF
few	TRBD1	TRBV20-1	TRBJ1-6	TGCAGTGCCAGGACAGGGCCACCGGGTTCACCCCTCCACTTT	CSARTGPPGSPLHF
NA	TRBD1	TRBV12-3/TRBV12-4	TRBJ1-2	TGTGCCAGCAGTTTACCTGGACAGGACGGCTACACCTTC	CASSLPGQDGYTF
NA	TRBD1	TRBV12-3/TRBV12-4	TRBJ2-7	TGTGCCAGCAGTTTTGGGGACAGGGCCCACGAGCAGTACTTC	CASSFGDRAHEQYF
few	TRBD2	TRBV5-1	TRBJ2-3	TGCGCCAGCAGCTTCCCGGGAGGGCCAGGGGATACGCAGTATTTT	CASSFPGGPGDTQYF
NA	NA	TRBV6-2/TRBV6-3	TRBJ1-5	TGTGCAAGCGGGGAATCGGACAATCAGCCCCAGCATTTT	CASGESDNQPQHF
few	TRBD2	TRBV12-3/TRBV12-4	TRBJ2-7	TGTGCCAGCAGTGACACCGGGACTAGGGGGGTCTACGAGCAGTACTTC	CASSDTGTRGVYEQYF
few	TRBD2	TRBV3-1	TRBJ2-1	TGTGCCAGCAGCCCCCCCACTAGCGGGAGAAATGAGCAGTTCTTC	CASSPPTSGRNEQFF
few	TRBD1	TRBV10-3	TRBJ2-7	TGTGCCATCAGTGAGGCCCAGGGGGCCTACGAGGGGCAGTACTTC	CAISEAQGAYEGQYF
NA	NA	TRBV18	TRBJ1-6	TGTGCCAGCTCACCATCGGCGATCTCCTCCTATAATTCACCCCTCCACTTT	CASSPSAISSYNSPLHF
NA	TRBD2	TRBV29-1	TRBJ2-1	TGCAGCGTTGAAGACATGGGACTAGCTAATGAGCAGTTCTTC	CSVEDMGLANEQFF
few	TRBD1	TRBV7-6	TRBJ2-1	TGTGCCAGCAGCTTAAGCAAAGGGGGGGGACAGGGTTACAATGAGCAGTTCTTC	CASSLSKGGGQGYNEQFF
NA	TRBD2	TRBV20-1	TRBJ2-1	TGCAGTGCTAGAGAGTCCCTAGCGGGAGTCTGGGAGCAGTTCTTC	CSARESLAGVWEQFF
NA	NA	TRBV9	TRBJ2-7	TGTGCCAGCAGCGTAGTTCCTGACTCCTACGAGCAGTACTTC	CASSVVPDSYEQYF
NA	NA	TRBV12-3/TRBV12-4	TRBJ1-1	TGTGCCAGCATCCCCGTCACTGCTGAAGCTTTCTTT	CASIPVTAEAFF
many	NA	TRBV5-8	TRBJ2-7	TGTGCCAGCAGCTTTCGGGTACCCCGTACCTACGAGCAGTACTTC	CASSFRVPRTYEQYF
few	NA	TRBV12-3/TRBV12-4	TRBJ2-1	TGTGCCAGCAGTTTAACCCTGCCTGGGGGGTACAATGAGCAGTTCTTC	CASSLTLPGGYNEQFF
NA	TRBD1	TRBV6-1	TRBJ2-7	TGTGCCAGCAGACAGGGACAGGGGACCTACGAGCAGTACTTC	CASRQGQGTYEQYF
NA	NA	TRBV20-1	TRBJ2-2	TGCAGTGCTAGTGTAATGGCGGGGAACACCGGGGAGCTGTTTTTT	CSASVMAGNTGELFF
few	NA	TRBV12-3/TRBV12-4	TRBJ2-5	TGTGCCAGCCGCGCGATGGGAGGCAGACTAGAGACCCAGTACTTC	CASRAMGGRLETQYF
NA	NA	TRBV15	TRBJ1-6	TGTGCCACCAGCAACACGAAGGGACCGAGAACTTCCTATAATTCACCCCTCCACTTT	CATSNTKGPRTSYNSPLHF
few	TRBD1	TRBV18	TRBJ1-4	TGTGCCAGCTCACCGCAAGGGGGCTGGGATGAAAAACTGTTTTTT	CASSPQGGWDEKLFF
few	NA	TRBV11-1	TRBJ2-5	TGTGCCAGCAGCTTACACCCCCAAGAGACCCAGTACTTC	CASSLHPQETQYF